A selection of T cell receptor beta chains follows, all from one sample in a study of T cells in Graves' hyperthyroidism and ophthalmopathy. TCRdb independently ran MiXCR on the multiplex PCR reads; one entry per CDR3 protein. The table has hundreds of thousands of distinct CDR3 sequences, over 35% seen once. Material for sequencing was blood. Receptors originate from a young man with Graves' hyperthyroidism. Each CDR3 is given with its conserved first and last residue. A D gene is named only where the DNA matches it firmly. A clone size is listed for some rows: how often the clone was seen (once, few, many), or a class if it is expanded.

d_gene	abundance	j_gene	v_gene	CDR3nt	CDR3aa
-	-	TRBJ1-1	TRBV29-1	TGTGTCAGCAGTTTTGGACTCGTCATGTCTGAAGCTTTCTTT	CVSSFGLVMSEAFF
-	-	TRBJ2-7	TRBV9	TGTGCCAGCAGCGTAGAGTATTCGGAGCAGGAGCAGTACTTC	CASSVEYSEQEQYF
-	-	TRBJ2-2	TRBV20-1	TGCAGTGCTCTGGGAGCGACCGGGGAGCTGTTTTTT	CSALGATGELFF
TRBD1	few	TRBJ2-7	TRBV20-1	TGCAGTGCCGGACAGGGGAATGACGAGCAGTACTTC	CSAGQGNDEQYF
-	-	TRBJ2-7	TRBV11-2	TGTGCTAGTCCCCGGGTGGAGGATGAGCAGTACTTC	CASPRVEDEQYF
TRBD1	-	TRBJ2-7	TRBV20-1	TGCAGTGCTAGTTGGACAGGGGGCCTCGAGCAGTACTTC	CSASWTGGLEQYF
-	-	TRBJ1-1	TRBV6-5	TGTGCCAGCAGTTACGGGCAGGCGACTACTGAAGCTTTCTTT	CASSYGQATTEAFF
TRBD1	few	TRBJ2-7	TRBV13	TGTGCCAGCAGCTTAGTGGACAGGGTAGAGCAGTACTTC	CASSLVDRVEQYF
-	many	TRBJ1-1	TRBV29-1	TGCAGCGTTGATAGGGGGGCGGGGACTGAAGCTTTCTTT	CSVDRGAGTEAFF
TRBD1	many	TRBJ1-2	TRBV6-4	TGTGCCAGCAGTGTAAACAGGGGAAGTGGCTACACCTTC	CASSVNRGSGYTF
TRBD1	many	TRBJ1-1	TRBV19	TGTGCCAGTAGTAGGGACAGGGCGGACACTGAAGCTTTCTTT	CASSRDRADTEAFF
TRBD2	-	TRBJ2-6	TRBV10-3	TGTGCCACTAGCGCGGGGGTTGGGGCCAACGTCCTGACTTTC	CATSAGVGANVLTF
-	many	TRBJ1-2	TRBV9	TGTGCCAGCAGCGTAGGAAACGCCGCGGGGGATGGCTACACCTTC	CASSVGNAAGDGYTF
TRBD1	-	TRBJ1-5	TRBV5-6	TGTGCCAGCAGCTTGTTGGCGGGGGACAGAGATAATCAGCCCCAGCATTTT	CASSLLAGDRDNQPQHF
-	-	TRBJ1-2	TRBV25-1	TGTGCCAGCAGGTGGGAAGATGGCTACACCTTC	CASRWEDGYTF
TRBD1	many	TRBJ2-7	TRBV5-1	TGCGCCAGCAGCTTGAGCAGGGGGACCTACGAGCAGTACTTC	CASSLSRGTYEQYF
-	-	TRBJ2-5	TRBV10-3	TGTGCCATCAGAGTGACAGGGACCCAGTACTTC	CAIRVTGTQYF
TRBD2	-	TRBJ2-1	TRBV20-1	TGCAGTGCTAATAGCGGGAGGGACTACAATGAGCAGTTCTTC	CSANSGRDYNEQFF
TRBD1	-	TRBJ1-5	TRBV6-1	TGTGCCAGCAGCGATCTTACAGGGGGCCAACAGCCCCAGCATTTT	CASSDLTGGQQPQHF
-	few	TRBJ1-1	TRBV5-4	TGTGCCAGCAGCTTGGCCGAGGGGCTCGGAGCTTTCTTT	CASSLAEGLGAFF
-	many	TRBJ1-5	TRBV19	TGTGCCAGTAGTCTGAGGACAGACGATCAGCCCCAGCATTTT	CASSLRTDDQPQHF
-	once	TRBJ2-5	TRBV20-1	TGCAGTGCTAGAGATGGGACCCACCAAGAGACCCAGTACTTC	CSARDGTHQETQYF
TRBD1	few	TRBJ1-6	TRBV14	TGTGCCAGCAGCCCCTTACAGGGGCACTCCTATAATTCACCCCTCCACTTT	CASSPLQGHSYNSPLHF
TRBD1	-	TRBJ1-4	TRBV9	TGTGCCAGCAGCCCTAGGGGGCAGGGGAATGAAAAACTGTTTTTT	CASSPRGQGNEKLFF
TRBD2	many	TRBJ2-6	TRBV25-1	TGTGCCAGCAGTGAATGGGGGGGGATTGGGGCCAACGTCCTGACTTTC	CASSEWGGIGANVLTF
-	many	TRBJ1-5	TRBV2	TGTGCCAGCAGCCCCTTCGGGCTGAATCAGCCCCAGCATTTT	CASSPFGLNQPQHF
-	-	TRBJ1-1	TRBV6-5	TGTGCCAGCAGTTACGCGATTACAGGGCTGAACACTGAAGCTTTCTTT	CASSYAITGLNTEAFF
-	-	TRBJ1-6	TRBV2	TGTGCCAGCAGTTTGTACCCGGGCAGTGGAAATTCACCCCTCCACTTT	CASSLYPGSGNSPLHF
-	few	TRBJ2-7	TRBV4-2	TGTGCCAGCAGCCAACCAGGGGGCAGCGGGGAATACGAGCAGTACTTC	CASSQPGGSGEYEQYF
-	many	TRBJ1-1	TRBV9	TGTGCCAGCAGCGTACAGGGGTCGGGCACTGAAGCTTTCTTT	CASSVQGSGTEAFF
-	many	TRBJ2-7	TRBV7-2	TGTGCCAGCAGCCTCGGTAGACGGGAGACCTACGAGCAGTACTTC	CASSLGRRETYEQYF
TRBD1	few	TRBJ1-1	TRBV5-5	TGTGCCAGCAGCTTCACTCCGGGACAGTGGGACACTGAAGCTTTCTTT	CASSFTPGQWDTEAFF
-	-	TRBJ2-2	TRBV7-8	TGTGCCAGCAGCCCAGGAGGGGGCGAAGCCGGGGAGCTGTTTTTT	CASSPGGGEAGELFF
TRBD1	-	TRBJ2-7	TRBV19	TGTGCCAGTAGCGGGACAGGGGCTTTCTACGAGCAGTACTTC	CASSGTGAFYEQYF
-	-	TRBJ1-1	TRBV13	TGTGCCAGCAGCTTAGGAAGACAGACTGAAGCTTTCTTT	CASSLGRQTEAFF
-	many	TRBJ1-1	TRBV10-3	TGTGCCATCAGTGACCCGACCATGAACACTGAAGCTTTCTTT	CAISDPTMNTEAFF
-	-	TRBJ1-6	TRBV4-1	TGCGCCAGCAGCCAAGGGATCCGGGGGTCTTTTTCACCCCTCCACTTT	CASSQGIRGSFSPLHF
-	-	TRBJ2-7	TRBV29-1	TGCAGCGCCCTGGCGTCATCCTACGAGCAGTACTTC	CSALASSYEQYF
-	many	TRBJ2-6	TRBV5-5	TGTGCCAGCAGCGCATGGACATTACACTCTGGGGCCAACGTCCTGACTTTC	CASSAWTLHSGANVLTF
-	few	TRBJ2-5	TRBV5-4	TGTGCCAGCAGCTTGAGGGACGAACAGACCCAGTACTTC	CASSLRDEQTQYF
TRBD1	-	TRBJ1-4	TRBV6-5	TGTGCCAGCAGTCGACAGGGACGGGATGAAAAACTGTTTTTT	CASSRQGRDEKLFF
TRBD1	-	TRBJ2-7	TRBV5-1	TGCGCCAGCAGCTCGAAAATTGCAGGGGGCGCTTACGAGCAGTACTTC	CASSSKIAGGAYEQYF
-	many	TRBJ1-5	TRBV2	TGTGCCAGCAGTGGGGGGGGGGTTCAGCCCCAGCATTTT	CASSGGGVQPQHF
-	many	TRBJ2-7	TRBV15	TGTGCCACCAGCAGAGACGGGCAGCTCGTCTCCTACGAGCAGTACTTC	CATSRDGQLVSYEQYF
-	many	TRBJ1-1	TRBV10-3	TGTGCCATCCTGCAAAACACTGAAGCTTTCTTT	CAILQNTEAFF
-	many	TRBJ1-4	TRBV10-3	TGTGCCACTAAAGGACAGATGGATGAAAAACTGTTTTTT	CATKGQMDEKLFF
-	-	TRBJ1-1	TRBV7-2	TGTGCCAGCAGCTTGGCTCGACAGGATATCGCTGAAGCTTTCTTT	CASSLARQDIAEAFF
TRBD2	-	TRBJ2-5	TRBV7-8	TGTGCCAGCAGCCAAGCGGGACCTCCGAAACACCACTTC	CASSQAGPPKHHF
-	many	TRBJ2-7	TRBV15	TGTGCCACCAGCAGAGTCCTGGGACAAAGCTACGAGCAGTACTTC	CATSRVLGQSYEQYF
-	-	TRBJ2-5	TRBV7-2	TGTGCCAGCAGCTTAGAATCCCGGACTCGGATGTACCAAGAGACCCAGTACTTC	CASSLESRTRMYQETQYF
-	many	TRBJ2-7	TRBV7-6	TGTGCTAGCAGCCCCCTCGGGCCGTACGAGCAGTACTTC	CASSPLGPYEQYF
-	-	TRBJ2-7	TRBV4-1	TGCGCCAGCAGCCTTCAAGGGACTTTTCTCGACGAGCAGTACTTC	CASSLQGTFLDEQYF
-	few	TRBJ1-1	TRBV4-1	TGTGCCAGCAGCCAAGCTTGGAGGGGGTGGAAAGCTTTCTTT	CASSQAWRGWKAFF